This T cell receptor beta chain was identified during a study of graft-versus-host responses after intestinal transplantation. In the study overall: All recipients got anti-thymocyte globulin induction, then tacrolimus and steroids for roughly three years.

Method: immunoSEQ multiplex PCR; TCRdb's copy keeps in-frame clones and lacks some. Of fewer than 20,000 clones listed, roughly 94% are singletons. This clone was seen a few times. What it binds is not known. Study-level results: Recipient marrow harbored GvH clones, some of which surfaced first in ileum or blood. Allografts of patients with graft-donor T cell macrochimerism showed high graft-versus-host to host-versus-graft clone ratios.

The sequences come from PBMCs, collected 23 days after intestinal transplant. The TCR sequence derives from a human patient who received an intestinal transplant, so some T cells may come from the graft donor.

The CDR3 DNA follows: TGTGCCAGCAGCTTCATGGGTCTACTCTCCTACGAGCAGTACTTC. Its translation is CASSFMGLLSYEQYF. The V gene is TRBV5-6, the J gene TRBJ2-7; no clear D gene. V dropped 2 bases and J dropped 0 bases, with 12 bases sitting between them. CDR3 length: 15 residues. Germline V CDR1 and CDR2: SGHDT, YYEEEE. The full variable domain, completed using reference TRBV5-6 and TRBJ2-7, is DAGVTQSPTHLIKTRGQQVTLRCSPKSGHDTVSWYQQALGQGPQFIFQYYEEEERQRGNFPDRFSGHQFPNYSSELNVNALLLGDSALYLCASSFMGLLSYEQYFGPGTRLTVT.